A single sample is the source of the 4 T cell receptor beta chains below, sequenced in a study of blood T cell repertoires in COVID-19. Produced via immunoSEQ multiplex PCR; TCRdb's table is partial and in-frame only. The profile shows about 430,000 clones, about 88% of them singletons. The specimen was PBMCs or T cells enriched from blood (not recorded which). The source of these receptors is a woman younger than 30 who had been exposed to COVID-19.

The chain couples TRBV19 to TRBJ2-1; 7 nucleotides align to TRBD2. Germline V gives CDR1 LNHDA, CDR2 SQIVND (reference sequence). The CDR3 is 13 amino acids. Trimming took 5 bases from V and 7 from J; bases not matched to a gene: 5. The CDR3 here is CASSVGGLNEQFF. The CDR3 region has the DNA TGTGCCAGTAGTGTCGGGGGACTAAATGAGCAGTTCTTC.

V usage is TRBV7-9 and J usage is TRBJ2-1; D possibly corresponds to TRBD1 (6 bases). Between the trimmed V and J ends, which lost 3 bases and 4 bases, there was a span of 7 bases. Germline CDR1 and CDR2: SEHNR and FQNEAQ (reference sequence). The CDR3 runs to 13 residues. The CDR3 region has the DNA TGTGCCAGCAGCTTCGGGACATACAATGAGCAGTTCTTC. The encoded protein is CASSFGTYNEQFF.

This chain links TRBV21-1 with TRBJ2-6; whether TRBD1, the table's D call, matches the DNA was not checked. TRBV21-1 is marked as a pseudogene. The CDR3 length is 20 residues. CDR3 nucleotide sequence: TGTGCCAGCAGCAAAGGACCCAAACAGGGGCCAGGCTCTGGGGCCAACGTCCTGACTTTC. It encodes CASSKGPKQGPGSGANVLTF.

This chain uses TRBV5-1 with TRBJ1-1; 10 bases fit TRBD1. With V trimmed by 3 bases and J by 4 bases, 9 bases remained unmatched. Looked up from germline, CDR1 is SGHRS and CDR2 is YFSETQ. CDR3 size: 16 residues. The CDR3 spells CASSSGTGVGSTEAFF. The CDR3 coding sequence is TGCGCCAGCAGCTCCGGGACAGGGGTGGGGAGCACTGAAGCTTTCTTT. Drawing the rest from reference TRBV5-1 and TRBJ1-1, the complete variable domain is KAGVTQTPRYLIKTRGQQVTLSCSPISGHRSVSWYQQTPGQGLQFLFEYFSETQRNKGNFPGRFSGRQFSNSRSEMNVSTLELGDSALYLCASSSGTGVGSTEAFFGQGTRLTVV.